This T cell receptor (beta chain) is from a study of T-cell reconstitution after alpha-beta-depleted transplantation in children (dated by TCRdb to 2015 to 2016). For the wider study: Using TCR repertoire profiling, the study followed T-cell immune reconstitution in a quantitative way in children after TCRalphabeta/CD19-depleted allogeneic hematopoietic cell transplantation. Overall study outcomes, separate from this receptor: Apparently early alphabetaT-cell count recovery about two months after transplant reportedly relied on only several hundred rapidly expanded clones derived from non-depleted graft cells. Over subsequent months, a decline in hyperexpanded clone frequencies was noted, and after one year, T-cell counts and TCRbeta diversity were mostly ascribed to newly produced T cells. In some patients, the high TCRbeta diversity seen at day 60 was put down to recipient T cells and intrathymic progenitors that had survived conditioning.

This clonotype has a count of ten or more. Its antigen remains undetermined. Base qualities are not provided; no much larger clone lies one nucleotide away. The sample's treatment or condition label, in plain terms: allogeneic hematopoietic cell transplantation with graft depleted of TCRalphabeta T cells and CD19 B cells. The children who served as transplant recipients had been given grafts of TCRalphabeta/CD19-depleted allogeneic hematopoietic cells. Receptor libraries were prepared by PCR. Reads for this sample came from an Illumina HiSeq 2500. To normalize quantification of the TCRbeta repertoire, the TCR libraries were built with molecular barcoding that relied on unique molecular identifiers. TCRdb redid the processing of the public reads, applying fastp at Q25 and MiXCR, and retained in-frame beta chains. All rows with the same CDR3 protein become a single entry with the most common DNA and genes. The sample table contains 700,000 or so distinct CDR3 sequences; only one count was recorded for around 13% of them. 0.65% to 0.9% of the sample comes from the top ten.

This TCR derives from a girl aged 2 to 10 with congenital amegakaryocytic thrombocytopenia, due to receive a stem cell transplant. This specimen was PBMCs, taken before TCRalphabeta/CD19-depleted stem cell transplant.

DNA sequence: TGTGCCAGCAGTTACTCTGTGTCCACTGAAGCTTTCTTT. Translated, this is CASSYSVSTEAFF. This sequence uses TRBV6-5 and TRBJ1-1, with no confident D gene call. Including cysteine and phenylalanine, the CDR3 has 13 amino acids. Solely the CDR3 DNA is kept, with 39 bases framed from the first base. Trimming removed 0 bases from V and 4 bases from J, leaving 6 bases between the germline ends. CDR1 is given as MNHEY and CDR2 as SVGAGI, both from the germline V gene.